This T cell receptor beta chain originates from a study of T cell responses to AZD1222 COVID-19 vaccine. Study overall: Whether given at about 4 or about 12 weeks, second doses were pooled.

Only in-frame clones appear in the TCRdb table, and some are missing; sequencing was by immunoSEQ multiplex PCR. Of around 100,000 clones listed, nearly 90% were seen once; the top ten hold around 8%. The CDR3 length is 15 residues. V was clipped by 2 bases and J by 4 bases, with 15 bases between them. Looked up from germline, CDR1 is SGHRS and CDR2 is YFSETQ. Study-level points and caveats: Clonal diversity may have been underestimated in mostly white British donors.

With regard to this clone: The antigen is unknown.

The sequence was obtained from an adult in good health. The chain recombines TRBV5-1 with TRBJ1-2; D uncertain. The starting material was peripheral blood, obtained on day 0 of AZD1222 vaccination. CDR3 amino acids: CASSFSDGGSYGYTF. The CDR3 nucleotides are TGCGCCAGCAGCTTCTCTGATGGAGGGAGCTATGGCTACACCTTC. Together with reference TRBV5-1 and TRBJ1-2, the CDR3 gives the full variable domain: KAGVTQTPRYLIKTRGQQVTLSCSPISGHRSVSWYQQTPGQGLQFLFEYFSETQRNKGNFPGRFSGRQFSNSRSEMNVSTLELGDSALYLCASSFSDGGSYGYTFGSGTRLTVV.